This TCR beta chain was found in a study of blood T cell repertoires in COVID-19. The CDR3 runs 16 residues. The ends lost 5 bases at V and 0 bases at J; junction bases unmatched: 6. Germline V gives CDR1 MDHEN, CDR2 SYDVKM. TCRdb keeps only in-frame clones here, not all; method: immunoSEQ multiplex PCR. The sample has more than 350,000 clones, around 91% seen once; the top ten hold about 1%. The clonotype originates from a man aged 18 to 29 who had recovered from COVID-19. This chain joins TRBV28 and TRBJ1-5; 8 positions agree with TRBD1. Material for sequencing was PBMCs or T cells enriched from blood (not recorded which). Here the CDR3 reads CASSPGTGYSNQPQHF. In nucleotides, the CDR3 is TGTGCCAGCAGTCCAGGGACAGGTTATAGCAATCAGCCCCAGCATTTT.